This paragraph reports one TCR beta chain. The data belong to a study of blood T cell repertoires in COVID-19. Germline V gene data show CDR1 as LGHNT and CDR2 as FRNRAP. The CDR3 covers 18 residues. V lost 2 bases, J lost 3 bases, and 20 bases lay in between. Cohorts were assigned according to the clinical history that participants reported. Those designated as exposed participants met a COVID-19 case within 2 weeks before study entry. Profiled with immunoSEQ multiplex PCR; TCRdb holds only in-frame clones, not every one. The sample carries approximately 380,000 clones, approximately 91% recorded once.

This TCR came from a woman between 40 and 55 years old who had been exposed to COVID-19. Sequencing was performed on PBMCs or T cells enriched from blood (not recorded which). The chain links TRBV12-5 to TRBJ2-1, with D hard to call. The CDR3 DNA sequence: TGTGCTAGTGGTTTGCTCCCGGTGGAGTCCCTACTCTACAATGAGCAGTTCTTC. Translated, it gives CASGLLPVESLLYNEQFF.